The 11 T cell receptor beta chains reported below all come from one sample, sequenced in a study of blood T cell repertoires in COVID-19 (dated by TCRdb to about 2020). Library method: the immunoSEQ multiplex PCR assay. This is the immuneACCESS table as TCRdb keeps it, with only in-frame sequences that have V and J called. A part of the clones is gone; compared with another copy, unresolved V genes explain less than half, and the rest is unexplained. In this sample the table shows 150,000 to 200,000 clones, 70% to 90% of which occur a single time. In total, the top ten clones hold about 1.9% of the sample. Sequencing used peripheral blood. Receptor source: a man between 18 and 35 years old who had recovered from COVID-19.

This clone was picked up one time. The V gene is TRBV7-8, the J gene TRBJ1-2; 7 positions agree with TRBD1. Germline CDR1 reads SGHVS; CDR2 reads FQNEAQ. The CDR3 runs to 14 residues. After removal of 5 bases from V and 3 bases from J, the junction contained 6 bases not matched to a gene. CDR3 coding DNA: TGTGCCAGCAGCCTAGACAGGGCTGACTATGGCTACACCTTC. Its translation is CASSLDRADYGYTF. Full variable domain (rest looked up from reference TRBV7-8 and TRBJ1-2): GAGVSQSPRYKVAKRGQDVALRCDPISGHVSLFWYQQALGQGPEFLTYFQNEAQLDKSGLPSDRFFAERPEGSVSTLKIQRTQQEDSAVYLCASSLDRADYGYTFGSGTRLTVV.

J is TRBJ1-4 and V is TRBV3-1 (or the pseudogene TRBV3-2); the D gene is possibly TRBD1 (6 bases). The CDR3 is 14 residues long. V gave up 8 bases and J gave up 4 bases, with 14 bases separating them. Per germline, CDR1 LGHDT and CDR2 YNNKEL (reference sequence). The CDR3: CASGIPGVNEKLFF. CDR3 DNA: TGTGCCAGCGGTATTCCAGGGGTTAATGAAAAACTGTTTTTT.

V is TRBV6-6 and J is TRBJ2-3; no firm D call. CDR1 is MNHNY, CDR2 SVGAGI, per germline (reference sequence). Between the trimmed V and J ends, which lost 10 bases and 2 bases, there was a span of 16 bases. This CDR3 comprises 14 residues. The CDR3 DNA sequence: TGTGCCATCGACTCTTCTGGGTACACAGATACGCAGTATTTT. Translating it yields CAIDSSGYTDTQYF.

V and J are TRBV6-5 and TRBJ1-4; D perhaps matches TRBD1 (5 bases). The germline V gene encodes CDR1 MNHEY and CDR2 SVGAGI. The V end lost 5 bases, the J end lost 7 bases, and 14 bases lay between the germline ends. The CDR3 is made up of 14 amino acids. The CDR3: CASSPFGAGEKLFF. CDR3 in DNA: TGTGCCAGCAGTCCTTTTGGGGCCGGTGAAAAACTGTTTTTT.

This clone showed up just once. The V and J genes are TRBV10-2 and TRBJ2-1; D gene unclear. Germline loops: CDR1 WSHSY, CDR2 SAAADI. V lost 5 bases and J lost 7, with 9 bases in between. CDR3 length: 12 residues. CDR3 amino acids: CASSRIQNEQFF. The CDR3 DNA sequence: TGCGCCAGCAGTAGAATCCAGAATGAGCAGTTCTTC.

The rearrangement joins TRBV7-2 to TRBJ1-5, with a possible D match to TRBD1 (5 bases). Germline CDR1 reads SGHTA; CDR2 reads FQGNSA. Trimming removed 5 bases at V and 7 bases at J, with 12 bases between. CDR3 size: 13 residues. CDR3 protein: CASSLSGGQPQHF. DNA of the CDR3: TGTGCCAGCAGCCTATCCGGGGGGCAGCCCCAGCATTTT.

This clone turned up a few times. This chain connects TRBV28 to TRBJ1-1; 9 nucleotides match TRBD1. Germline values: CDR1 MDHEN, CDR2 SYDVKM. The CDR3 has 15 amino acids. The J segment lost 5 bases and the V segment lost 6 bases, leaving 10 bases of the junction unmatched. CDR3 region: CASRAQDRGGTEAFF. The CDR3 DNA sequence: TGTGCCAGCAGGGCCCAGGACAGGGGAGGGACTGAAGCTTTCTTT.

The rearrangement links TRBV4-3 to TRBJ1-5; D may be TRBD1 (5 bases). This CDR3 comprises 15 residues. Trimming stripped 0 bases from V and 6 bases from J, with 12 bases between. Germline V gives CDR1 LGHNA, CDR2 YSLEER. CDR3 bases: TGCGCCAGCAGCCAAGATCGGGGGAGTGCTCAGCCCCAGCATTTT. This encodes CASSQDRGSAQPQHF.

The chain employs TRBV5-4 and TRBJ1-4, with D tentatively TRBD1 (5 bases). V lost 4 bases to trimming and J lost 3 bases, with 13 bases between them. The V gene's germline CDR1 is SGHNT and CDR2 YYREEE (reference sequence). The CDR3 has 15 residues. The CDR3 protein is CASSGGGVSNEKLFF. In DNA form, the CDR3 reads TGTGCCAGCAGCGGTGGAGGGGTGTCTAATGAAAAACTGTTTTTT.

This chain connects TRBV18 to TRBJ2-7, with 12 bases matching TRBD2. Germline V gives CDR1 KGHSH, CDR2 LQKENI. J gave up 2 bases and V 3 bases, and 2 bases lay outside the gene matches. The CDR3 length is 15 residues. The CDR3 DNA reads as TGTGCCAGCTCACCCTGGACTAGCGGGACCTACGAGCAGTACTTC. Its protein is CASSPWTSGTYEQYF.

The rearrangement joins TRBV12-3 or TRBV12-4 to TRBJ2-2; the D gene is possibly TRBD2 (6 bases). This CDR3 has 13 amino acids. Between the trimmed V and J ends, which lost 7 bases and 6 bases, there was a span of 12 bases. The CDR3 DNA follows: TGTGCCAGCACCCTCGGGGGACCCGGGGAGCTGTTTTTT. This encodes CASTLGGPGELFF.